This TCR beta chain derives from a study of spatial heterogeneity in lung cancer. Across the study: Available follow-up PBMC samples were sequenced, at a median of about two years post-resection.

MiXCR was run by TCRdb on the 5' RACE reads, yielding one entry per CDR3 protein. Among fewer than 60,000 distinct CDR3 sequences listed, around 7% were seen once. V was pared by 3 bases and J by 0 bases, with 18 bases between. The CDR3 covers 18 residues. The germline V gene encodes CDR1 MNHGY and CDR2 SVAAGI. Time point meaning: blood at routine non-recurrence follow-up after resection. The authors sequenced whole RNA from tumor, nontumor lung or frozen PBMC without sorting. This clonotype was observed a few times. This clonotype originated in a female donor with early-stage non-small cell lung cancer. This sample comprised PBMCs, obtained at follow-up. The V and J genes are TRBV6-9 and TRBJ1-3, with D unclear. CDR3 sequence reads: CASSYPVPSQLSGNTIYF. As DNA, the CDR3 is TGTGCCAGCAGTTACCCTGTCCCCTCACAACTCTCTGGAAACACCATATATTTT.